This TCR beta chain was retrieved from a study of post-analysis software for immune sequencing data. Study as a whole: Recorded subtypes: relapsing-remitting, secondary progressive, progressive-relapsing; some patients unannotated. Overall study results and limits: Significantly lower normalized Chao1 diversity was found in patients with multiple sclerosis relative to controls. Patients showed TRBV5-6, TRBV5-1 and TRBV20-1 among five TRBV segments more frequent than in controls.

Researchers reported that TCR beta cDNA libraries carried unique molecular identifiers. A population of about 1 to 11 million T cells gave rise to about half a million cDNA molecules. TCRdb passed the PCR reads through MiXCR, listing each CDR3 protein once. The sample has around 770,000 distinct CDR3 sequences, under 60% seen once. CDR1 DFQATT and CDR2 SNEGSKA come from the germline V gene (reference sequence). The J segment lost 3 bases and the V segment lost 5 bases, leaving 11 bases of the junction unmatched. The CDR3 extends over 16 amino acids. For this clonotype: As yet, its antigen is unknown.

This sequence was found in a girl aged 5-17 years with multiple sclerosis. This chain connects TRBV20-1 to TRBJ1-5; 9 nucleotides match TRBD1. Material for sequencing was blood. The DNA of the CDR3 is TGCAGTGCTTTAACCGGGACAGGGTTCTTCAATCAGCCCCAGCATTTT. It specifies CSALTGTGFFNQPQHF.